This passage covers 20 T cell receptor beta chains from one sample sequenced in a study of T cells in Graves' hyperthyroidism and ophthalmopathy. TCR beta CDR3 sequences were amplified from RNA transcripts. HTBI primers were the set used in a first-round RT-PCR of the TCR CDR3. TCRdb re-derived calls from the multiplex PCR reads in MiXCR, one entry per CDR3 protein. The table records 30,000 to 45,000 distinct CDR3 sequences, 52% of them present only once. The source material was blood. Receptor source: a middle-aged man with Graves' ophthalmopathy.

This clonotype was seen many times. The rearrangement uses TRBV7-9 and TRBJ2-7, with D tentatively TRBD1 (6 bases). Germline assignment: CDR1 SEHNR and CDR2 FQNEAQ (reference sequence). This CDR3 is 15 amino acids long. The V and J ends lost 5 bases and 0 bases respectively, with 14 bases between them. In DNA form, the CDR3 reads TGTGCCAGCAGCCCCAGGGGACGGAGCTCCTACGAGCAGTACTTC. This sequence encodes CASSPRGRSSYEQYF.

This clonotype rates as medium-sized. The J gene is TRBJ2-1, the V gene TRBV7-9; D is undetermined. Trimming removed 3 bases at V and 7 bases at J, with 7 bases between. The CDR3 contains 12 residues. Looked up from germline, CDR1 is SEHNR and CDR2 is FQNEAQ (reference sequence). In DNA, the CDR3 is TGTGCCAGCAGCTTTCCTGAGAATGAGCAGTTCTTC. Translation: CASSFPENEQFF. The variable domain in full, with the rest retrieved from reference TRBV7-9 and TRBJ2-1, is DTGVSQNPRHKITKRGQNVTFRCDPISEHNRLYWYRQTLGQGPEFLTYFQNEAQLEKSRLLSDRFSAERPKGSFSTLEIQRTEQGDSAMYLCASSFPENEQFFGPGTRLTVL.

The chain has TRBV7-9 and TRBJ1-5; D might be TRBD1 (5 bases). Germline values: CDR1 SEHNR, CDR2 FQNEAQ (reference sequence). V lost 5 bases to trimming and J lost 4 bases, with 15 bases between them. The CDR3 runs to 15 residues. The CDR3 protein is CASSPRGAGNQPQHF. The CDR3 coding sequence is TGTGCCAGCAGCCCTCGCGGGGCAGGGAATCAGCCCCAGCATTTT. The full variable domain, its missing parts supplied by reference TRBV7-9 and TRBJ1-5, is DTGVSQNPRHKITKRGQNVTFRCDPISEHNRLYWYRQTLGQGPEFLTYFQNEAQLEKSRLLSDRFSAERPKGSFSTLEIQRTEQGDSAMYLCASSPRGAGNQPQHFGDGTRLSIL.

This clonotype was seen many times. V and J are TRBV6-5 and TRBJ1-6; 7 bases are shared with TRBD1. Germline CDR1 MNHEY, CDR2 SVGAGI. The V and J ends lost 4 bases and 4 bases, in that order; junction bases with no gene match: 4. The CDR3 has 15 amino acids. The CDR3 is CASSSPGQYNSPLHF. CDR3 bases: TGTGCCAGCAGTTCCCCGGGACAGTATAATTCACCCCTCCACTTT.

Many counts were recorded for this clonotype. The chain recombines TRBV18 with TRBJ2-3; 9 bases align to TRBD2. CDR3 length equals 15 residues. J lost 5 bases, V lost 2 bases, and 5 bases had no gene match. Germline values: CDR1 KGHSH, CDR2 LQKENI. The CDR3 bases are TGTGCCAGCTCACCAGCGGGAGGGCCGGGAGATACGCAGTATTTT. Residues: CASSPAGGPGDTQYF.

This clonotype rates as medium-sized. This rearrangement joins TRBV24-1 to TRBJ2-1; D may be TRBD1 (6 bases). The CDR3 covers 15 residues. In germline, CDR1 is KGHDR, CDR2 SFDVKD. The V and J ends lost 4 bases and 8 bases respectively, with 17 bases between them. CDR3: CATSDRGLIVDEQFF. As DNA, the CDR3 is TGTGCCACCAGTGACAGGGGCTTAATCGTCGATGAGCAGTTCTTC.

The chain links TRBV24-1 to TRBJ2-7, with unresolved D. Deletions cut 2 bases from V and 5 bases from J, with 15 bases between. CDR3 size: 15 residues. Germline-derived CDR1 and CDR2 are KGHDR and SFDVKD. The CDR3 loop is CATSDSTPGTHEQYF. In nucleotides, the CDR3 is TGTGCCACCAGTGATTCGACGCCAGGTACCCACGAGCAGTACTTC.

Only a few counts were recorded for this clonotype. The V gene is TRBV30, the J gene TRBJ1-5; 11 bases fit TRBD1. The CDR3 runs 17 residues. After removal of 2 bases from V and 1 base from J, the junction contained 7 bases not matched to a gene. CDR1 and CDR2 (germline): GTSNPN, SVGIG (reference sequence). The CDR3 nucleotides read TGTGCCTGGAGTCGGACAGGGGGCATAGAAAGCAATCAGCCCCAGCATTTT. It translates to CAWSRTGGIESNQPQHF.

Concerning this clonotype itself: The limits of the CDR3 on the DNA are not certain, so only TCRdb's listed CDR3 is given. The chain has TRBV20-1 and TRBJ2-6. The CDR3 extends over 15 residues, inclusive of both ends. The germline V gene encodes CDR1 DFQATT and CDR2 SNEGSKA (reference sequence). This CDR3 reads CSASSAVLRANVLTF.

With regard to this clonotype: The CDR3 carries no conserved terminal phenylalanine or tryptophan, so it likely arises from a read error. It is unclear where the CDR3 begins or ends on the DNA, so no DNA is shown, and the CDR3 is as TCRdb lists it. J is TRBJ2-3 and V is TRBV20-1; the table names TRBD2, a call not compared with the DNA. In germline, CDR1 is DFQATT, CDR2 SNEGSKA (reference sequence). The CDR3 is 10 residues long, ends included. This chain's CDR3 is CSAQTSGGTY.

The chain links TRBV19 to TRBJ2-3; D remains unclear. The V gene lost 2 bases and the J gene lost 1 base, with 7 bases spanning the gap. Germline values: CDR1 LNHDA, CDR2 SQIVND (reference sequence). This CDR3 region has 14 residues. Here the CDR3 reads CASSISQGTDTQYF. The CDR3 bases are TGTGCCAGTAGTATATCCCAGGGCACAGATACGCAGTATTTT.

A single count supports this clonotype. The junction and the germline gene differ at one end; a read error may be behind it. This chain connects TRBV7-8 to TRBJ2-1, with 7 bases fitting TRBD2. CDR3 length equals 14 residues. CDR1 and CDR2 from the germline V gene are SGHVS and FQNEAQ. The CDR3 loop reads CASIYGRDRNQQFF. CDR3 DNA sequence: TGTGCCAGCATTTATGGGAGGGATCGCAATCAGCAGTTCTTC.

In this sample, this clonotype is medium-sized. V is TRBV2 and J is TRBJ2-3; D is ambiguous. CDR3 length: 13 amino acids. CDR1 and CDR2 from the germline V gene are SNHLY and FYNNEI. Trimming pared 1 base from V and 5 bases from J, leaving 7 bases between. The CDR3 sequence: CASSEVLRDTQYF. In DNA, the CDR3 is TGTGCCAGCAGTGAAGTATTGAGAGATACGCAGTATTTT.

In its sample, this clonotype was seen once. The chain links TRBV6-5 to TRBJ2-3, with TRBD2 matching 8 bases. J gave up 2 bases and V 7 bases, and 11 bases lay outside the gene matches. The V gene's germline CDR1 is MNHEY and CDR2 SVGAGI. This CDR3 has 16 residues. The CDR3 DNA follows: TGTGCCAGCAACCGGGGGGGGCGGGAGTTCACAGATACGCAGTATTTT. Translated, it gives CASNRGGREFTDTQYF.

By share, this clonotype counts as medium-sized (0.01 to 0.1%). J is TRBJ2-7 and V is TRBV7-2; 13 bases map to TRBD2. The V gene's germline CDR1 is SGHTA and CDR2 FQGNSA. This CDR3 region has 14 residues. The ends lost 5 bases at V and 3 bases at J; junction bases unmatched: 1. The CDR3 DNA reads TGTGCCAGCAGCCGGACTAGCGGGAGCTACGAGCAGTACTTC. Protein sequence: CASSRTSGSYEQYF.

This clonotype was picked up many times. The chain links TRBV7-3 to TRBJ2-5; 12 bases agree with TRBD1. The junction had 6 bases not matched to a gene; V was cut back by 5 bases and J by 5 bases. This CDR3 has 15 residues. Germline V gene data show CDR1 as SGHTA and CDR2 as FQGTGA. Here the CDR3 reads CASSATGTGGETQYF. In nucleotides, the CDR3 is TGTGCCAGCAGCGCAACCGGGACAGGGGGCGAGACCCAGTACTTC.

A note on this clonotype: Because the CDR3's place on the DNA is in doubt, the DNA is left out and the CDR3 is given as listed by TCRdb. CDR3 region: CASSMMRGDYICSATQGPASGF. The chain recombines TRBV25-1 with TRBJ2-1; the D call in the table, TRBD1, was not verified against the DNA. The CDR3 totals 22 residues, both ends included. In germline, CDR1 is MGHDK, CDR2 SYGVNS.

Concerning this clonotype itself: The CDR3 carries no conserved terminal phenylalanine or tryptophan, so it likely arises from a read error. This CDR3 is CASKGAIGTSLHL. In DNA, the CDR3 is TGTGCCAGCAAAGGGGCCATTGGAACATCCCTCCACTTG. V is TRBV7-9 and J is TRBJ1-6; possible D gene TRBD1, 5 bases. Looked up from germline, CDR1 is SEHNR and CDR2 is FQNEAQ (reference sequence). The length of the CDR3 is 13 residues. The germline V and J ends were trimmed by 7 bases and 14 bases, with 18 bases remaining between them.

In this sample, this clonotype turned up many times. CDR3 sequence: CASSLQQGDTEAFF. CDR3 nucleotide sequence: TGTGCCAGCAGTTTACAACAGGGGGACACTGAAGCTTTCTTT. V and J are TRBV28 and TRBJ1-1; TRBD1 matches 8 bases. The CDR3 has 14 residues. CDR1 and CDR2 (germline): MDHEN, SYDVKM. Trimming took 2 bases from V and 3 from J; bases not matched to a gene: 2. Full variable domain (outside the CDR3, taken from reference TRBV28 and TRBJ1-1): DVKVTQSSRYLVKRTGEKVFLECVQDMDHENMFWYRQDPGLGLRLIYFSYDVKMKEKGDIPEGYSVSREKKERFSLILESASTNQTSMYLCASSLQQGDTEAFFGQGTRLTVV.

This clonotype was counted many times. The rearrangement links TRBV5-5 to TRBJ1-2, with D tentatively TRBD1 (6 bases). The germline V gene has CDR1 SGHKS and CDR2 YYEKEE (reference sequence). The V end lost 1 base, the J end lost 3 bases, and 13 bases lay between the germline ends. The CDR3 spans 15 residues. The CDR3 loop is CASSLSSDRYYGYTF. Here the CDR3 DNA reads TGTGCCAGCAGCTTGTCATCGGACAGATACTATGGCTACACCTTC.